One and the same sample provided the 5 T cell receptor beta chains below, sequenced in a study of post-analysis software for immune sequencing data. The TCR beta cDNA libraries carried unique molecular identifiers. One entry per CDR3 protein results from TCRdb running MiXCR on the PCR reads. The repertoire holds approximately 350,000 distinct CDR3 sequences, with approximately 38% as singletons. These receptors lack a known antigen. Findings and caveats of the study: TRBV segments more frequent in patients than in controls numbered a few and included TRBV5-6, TRBV5-1 and TRBV20-1.

Sequences were obtained from blood. Receptors originate from a girl aged 10 to 17 with multiple sclerosis.

This clonotype was picked up a small number of times. The V and J genes are TRBV29-1 and TRBJ2-5; TRBD1 might be the D (6 bases). Germline V gene lookup returns CDR1 SQVTM and CDR2 ANQGSEA. Deletions cut 4 bases from V and 2 bases from J, with 11 bases between. This CDR3 region has 13 residues. The CDR3 sequence is CSVAPGQQETQYF. CDR3 DNA sequence: TGCAGCGTTGCTCCTGGACAGCAAGAGACCCAGTACTTC.

The chain couples TRBV7-3 to TRBJ2-3; 10 bases are a match to TRBD2. Trimming took 5 bases from V and 0 from J; bases not matched to a gene: 11. The CDR3 covers 18 residues. Germline V gives CDR1 SGHTA, CDR2 FQGTGA. The CDR3 is CASSEGASGGPSTDTQYF. The CDR3 DNA is TGTGCCAGCAGCGAAGGGGCTAGCGGGGGACCTAGCACAGATACGCAGTATTTT.

The sample holds many counts of this clonotype. V is TRBV29-1 and J is TRBJ2-7; D call uncertain. V was cut by 0 bases and J by 7 bases, with 22 bases left in between. Looked up from germline, CDR1 is SQVTM and CDR2 is ANQGSEA. The CDR3 is made up of 16 amino acids. Written as DNA, the CDR3 is TGCAGCGTTGAAGAAAATATTGTCGTGGGGTCGCGGGAGCAGTACTTC. It encodes CSVEENIVVGSREQYF.

This clonotype showed up just a few times. The CDR3 bases are TGTGCCATCAGTGAGTATGGAGTTGAAGCTTTCTTT. This sequence encodes CAISEYGVEAFF. The chain combines TRBV10-3 with TRBJ1-1, with D uncertain. CDR1 ENHRY and CDR2 SYGVKD come from the germline V gene. Trimming cost V 1 base and J 7 bases, with 7 bases left between them. The CDR3 runs 12 residues.

The V gene is TRBV20-1, the J gene TRBJ2-7; TRBD1 or TRBD2 may be the D gene (5 bases each). Germline V CDR1 and CDR2: DFQATT, SNEGSKA (reference sequence). The CDR3 is made up of 15 amino acids. V gave up 1 base and J gave up 0 bases, with 13 bases separating them. The CDR3 is CSARGPGGSSYEQYF. CDR3 sequence (DNA): TGCAGTGCTAGAGGGCCTGGGGGTAGCTCCTACGAGCAGTACTTC.